This T cell receptor beta chain originates from a study of T-cell memory formation after mild COVID-19. General study findings and limits: Some SARS-CoV-2-responding clones were already detected in memory before infection.

V lost 6 bases and J lost 7, with 19 bases in between. The CDR3 runs 15 residues. From the 5' RACE reads, TCRdb called clonotypes with MiXCR, one entry per CDR3 protein. The sample lists almost 550,000 distinct CDR3 sequences, about a fifth occurring once. About this clonotype: The antigen remains undetermined.

The V call is TRBV12-3 or TRBV12-4, the J call TRBJ2-1, with D possibly TRBD2 on 6 matching bases. This clonotype originated in an adult woman who had mild COVID-19 (a few samples of this study predate the infection). Cell type and time point are not known. Sequencing was done on a sample of PBMCs or a T cell subset sorted from them (not recorded which). The chain's CDR3 is CASRFSGPIVNEQFF. CDR3 nucleotides: TGTGCCAGCAGATTTAGCGGTCCGATCGTGAATGAGCAGTTCTTC.